This T cell receptor (beta chain) was identified during a study of blood T cell repertoires in COVID-19. Study-wide context: From T cells, B-cell-depleted T cells, or PBMCs came the material, which was cDNA or gDNA.

This table comes from immunoSEQ multiplex PCR, and its TCRdb copy is limited to in-frame clones, with some not included. Of a few hundred thousand clones listed, over 75% were seen once; the top ten hold about 9%. The CDR3 contains 13 residues. CDR1 and CDR2 (germline): SEHNR, FQNEAQ (reference sequence). The V and J ends lost 5 bases and 0 bases respectively, with 8 bases between them. Categorization into cohorts depended on clinical history that participants reported. Cohort 3 donors counted as recovered after two negative PCRs, clearance, or resolved symptoms. The V call is TRBV7-9, the J call TRBJ2-7; D call uncertain. Sequenced input: PBMCs or T cells enriched from blood (not recorded which). This sequence was found in a man in his forties who had recovered from COVID-19. This CDR3 reads CASSAGGSYEQYF. The CDR3 nucleotides are TGTGCCAGCAGCGCCGGTGGCTCCTACGAGCAGTACTTC.